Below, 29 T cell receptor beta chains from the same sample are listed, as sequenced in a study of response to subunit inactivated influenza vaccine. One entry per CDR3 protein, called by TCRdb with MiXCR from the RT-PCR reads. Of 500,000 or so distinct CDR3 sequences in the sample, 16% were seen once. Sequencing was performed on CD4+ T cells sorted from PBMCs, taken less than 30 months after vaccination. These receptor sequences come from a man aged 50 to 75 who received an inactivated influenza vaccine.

In nucleotides, the CDR3 is TGTGCCAGCAGCGGAGGGCGCGTCACTGAAGCTTTCTTT. This sequence encodes CASSGGRVTEAFF. The chain employs TRBV5-4 and TRBJ1-1, with D hard to call. The germline gives CDR1 SGHNT, CDR2 YYREEE (reference sequence). With 4 bases removed from V and 4 bases from J, the gap between germline ends came to 11 bases. This CDR3 has 13 residues. The whole variable domain, remainder taken from reference TRBV5-4 and TRBJ1-1, is ETGVTQSPTHLIKTRGQQVTLRCSSQSGHNTVSWYQQALGQGPQFIFQYYREEENGRGNFPPRFSGLQFPNYSSELNVNALELDDSALYLCASSGGRVTEAFFGQGTRLTVV.

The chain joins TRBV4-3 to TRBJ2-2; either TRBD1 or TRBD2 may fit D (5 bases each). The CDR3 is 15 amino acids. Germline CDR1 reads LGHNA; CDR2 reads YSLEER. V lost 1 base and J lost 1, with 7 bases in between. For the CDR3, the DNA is TGCGCCAGCAGCCAAGGGGACCTGAACACCGGGGAGCTGTTTTTT. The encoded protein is CASSQGDLNTGELFF.

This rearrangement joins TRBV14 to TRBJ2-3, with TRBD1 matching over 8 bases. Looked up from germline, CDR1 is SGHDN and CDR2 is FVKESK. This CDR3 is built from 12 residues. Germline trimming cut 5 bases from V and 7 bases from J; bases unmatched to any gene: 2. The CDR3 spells CASSARGHTQYF. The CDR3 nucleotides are TGTGCCAGCAGCGCCAGGGGGCATACGCAGTATTTT.

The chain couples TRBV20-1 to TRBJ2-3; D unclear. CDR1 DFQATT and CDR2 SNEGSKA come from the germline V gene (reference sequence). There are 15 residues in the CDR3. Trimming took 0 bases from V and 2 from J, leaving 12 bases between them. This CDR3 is CSARDRSRYTDTQYF. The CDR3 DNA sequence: TGCAGTGCTAGAGATCGCTCGCGTTACACAGATACGCAGTATTTT.

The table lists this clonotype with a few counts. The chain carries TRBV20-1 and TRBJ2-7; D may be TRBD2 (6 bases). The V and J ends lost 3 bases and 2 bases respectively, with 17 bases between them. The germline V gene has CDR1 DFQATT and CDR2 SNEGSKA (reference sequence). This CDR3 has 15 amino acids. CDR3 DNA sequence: TGCAGTGCTAGGCAAGCGGGCTTAACGACCTACGAGCAGTACTTC. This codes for CSARQAGLTTYEQYF.

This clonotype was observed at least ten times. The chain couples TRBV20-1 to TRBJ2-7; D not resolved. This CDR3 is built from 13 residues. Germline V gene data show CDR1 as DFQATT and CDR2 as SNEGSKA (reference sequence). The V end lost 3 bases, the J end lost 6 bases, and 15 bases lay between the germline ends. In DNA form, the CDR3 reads TGCAGTGCTAGGTTATCGGGTTCTCGCGAGCAGTACTTC. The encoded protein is CSARLSGSREQYF.

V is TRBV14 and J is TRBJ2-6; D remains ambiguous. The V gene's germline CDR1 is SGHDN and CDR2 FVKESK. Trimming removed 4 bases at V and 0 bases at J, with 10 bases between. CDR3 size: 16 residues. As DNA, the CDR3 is TGTGCCAGCAGCCCCCTTCAAATCTCTGGGGCCAACGTCCTGACTTTC. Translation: CASSPLQISGANVLTF.

The CDR3 DNA follows: TGTGCCAGCAGTTACCCCGGGCAGGTTAGCAATCAGCCCCAGCATTTT. Encoded protein: CASSYPGQVSNQPQHF. This chain joins TRBV6-5 and TRBJ1-5; D gene unclear. The V end was cut by 2 bases, the J end by 0 bases, with 11 bases between. The CDR3 consists of 16 residues. CDR1 MNHEY and CDR2 SVGAGI come from the germline V gene.

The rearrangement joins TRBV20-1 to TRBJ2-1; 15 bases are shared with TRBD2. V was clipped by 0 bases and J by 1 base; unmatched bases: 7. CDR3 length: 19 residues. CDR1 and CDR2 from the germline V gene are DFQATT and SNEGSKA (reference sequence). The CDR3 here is CSARDRGLAGGPSYNEQFF. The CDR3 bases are TGCAGTGCTAGAGATCGGGGACTAGCGGGAGGTCCATCCTACAATGAGCAGTTCTTC.

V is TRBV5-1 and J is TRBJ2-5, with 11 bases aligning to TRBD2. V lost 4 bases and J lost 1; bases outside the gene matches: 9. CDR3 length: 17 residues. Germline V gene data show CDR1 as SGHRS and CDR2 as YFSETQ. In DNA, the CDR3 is TGCGCCAGCAGCCACGCATCTAGCGGGGGGTCCCAAGAGACCCAGTACTTC. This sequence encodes CASSHASSGGSQETQYF.

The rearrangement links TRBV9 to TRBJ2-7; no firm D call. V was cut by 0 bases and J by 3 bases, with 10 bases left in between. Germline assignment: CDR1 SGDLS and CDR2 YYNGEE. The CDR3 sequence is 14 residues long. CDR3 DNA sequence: TGTGCCAGCAGCGTAGCTCTCCCAGGCTACGAGCAGTACTTC. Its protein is CASSVALPGYEQYF.

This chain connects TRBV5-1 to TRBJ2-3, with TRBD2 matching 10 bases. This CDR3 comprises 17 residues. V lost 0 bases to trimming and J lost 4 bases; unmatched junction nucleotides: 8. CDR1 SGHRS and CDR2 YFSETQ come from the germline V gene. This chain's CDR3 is CASSLAASGGFADTQYF. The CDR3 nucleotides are TGCGCCAGCAGCTTGGCGGCTAGCGGGGGTTTCGCAGATACGCAGTATTTT. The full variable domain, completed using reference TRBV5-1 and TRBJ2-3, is KAGVTQTPRYLIKTRGQQVTLSCSPISGHRSVSWYQQTPGQGLQFLFEYFSETQRNKGNFPGRFSGRQFSNSRSEMNVSTLELGDSALYLCASSLAASGGFADTQYFGPGTRLTVL.

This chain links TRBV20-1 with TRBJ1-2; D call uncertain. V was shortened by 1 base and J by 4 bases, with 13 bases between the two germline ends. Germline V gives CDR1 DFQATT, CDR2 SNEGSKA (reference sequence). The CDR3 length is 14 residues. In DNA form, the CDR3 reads TGCAGTGCTAGAGGGCGCAGCGGACCCTATGGCTACACCTTC. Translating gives CSARGRSGPYGYTF.

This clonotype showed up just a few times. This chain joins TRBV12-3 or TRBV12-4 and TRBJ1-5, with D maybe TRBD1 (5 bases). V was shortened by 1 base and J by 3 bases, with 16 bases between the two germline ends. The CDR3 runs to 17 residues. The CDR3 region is CASSLGSSGPINQPQHF. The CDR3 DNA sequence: TGTGCCAGCAGTTTAGGTTCATCGGGACCGATCAATCAGCCCCAGCATTTT.

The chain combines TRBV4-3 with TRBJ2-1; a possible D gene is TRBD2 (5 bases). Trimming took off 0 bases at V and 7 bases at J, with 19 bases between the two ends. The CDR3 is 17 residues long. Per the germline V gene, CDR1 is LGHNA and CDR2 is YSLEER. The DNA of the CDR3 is TGCGCCAGCAGCCAAGATCTGGTGGAGGTTGGGTTTAATGAGCAGTTCTTC. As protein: CASSQDLVEVGFNEQFF.

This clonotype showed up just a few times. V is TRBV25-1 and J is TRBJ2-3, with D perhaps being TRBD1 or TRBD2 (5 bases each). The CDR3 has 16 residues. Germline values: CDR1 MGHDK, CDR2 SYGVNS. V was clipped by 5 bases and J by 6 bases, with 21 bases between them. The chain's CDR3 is CASSPFFGGWMDTQYF. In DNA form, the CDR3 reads TGTGCCAGCAGTCCCTTTTTTGGGGGTTGGATGGATACGCAGTATTTT.

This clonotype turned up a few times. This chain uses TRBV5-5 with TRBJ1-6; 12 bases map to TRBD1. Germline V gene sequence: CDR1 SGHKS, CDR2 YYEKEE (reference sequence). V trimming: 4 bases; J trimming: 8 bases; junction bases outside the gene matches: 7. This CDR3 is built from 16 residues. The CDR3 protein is CASSPRDRGQDSPLHF. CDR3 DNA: TGTGCCAGCAGCCCGCGGGACAGGGGGCAGGATTCACCCCTCCACTTT.

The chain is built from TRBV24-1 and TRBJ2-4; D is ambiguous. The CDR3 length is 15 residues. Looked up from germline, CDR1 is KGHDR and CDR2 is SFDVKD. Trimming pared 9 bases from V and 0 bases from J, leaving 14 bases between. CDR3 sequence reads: CATCVSGEAKNIQYF. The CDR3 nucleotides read TGTGCCACCTGTGTCAGTGGTGAAGCCAAAAACATTCAGTACTTC.

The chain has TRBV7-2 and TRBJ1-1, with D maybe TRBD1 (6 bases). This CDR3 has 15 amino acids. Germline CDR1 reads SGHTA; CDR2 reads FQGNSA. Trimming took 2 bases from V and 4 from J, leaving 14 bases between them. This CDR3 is CASSLLGGSGTEAFF. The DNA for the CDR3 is TGTGCCAGCAGCTTATTGGGGGGCTCGGGCACTGAAGCTTTCTTT.

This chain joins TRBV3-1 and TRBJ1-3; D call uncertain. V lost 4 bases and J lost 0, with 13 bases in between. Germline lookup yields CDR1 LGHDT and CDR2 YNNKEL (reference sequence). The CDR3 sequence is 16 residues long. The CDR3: CASSRHRGNSGNTIYF. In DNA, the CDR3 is TGTGCCAGCAGCCGCCACCGGGGTAACTCTGGAAACACCATATATTTT.

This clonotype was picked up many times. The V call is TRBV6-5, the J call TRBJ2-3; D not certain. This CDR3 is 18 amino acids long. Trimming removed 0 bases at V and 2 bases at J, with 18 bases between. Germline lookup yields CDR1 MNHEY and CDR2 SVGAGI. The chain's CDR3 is CASSYSSGRRAPTDTQYF. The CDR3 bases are TGTGCCAGCAGTTACTCCTCGGGCCGACGGGCCCCCACAGATACGCAGTATTTT.

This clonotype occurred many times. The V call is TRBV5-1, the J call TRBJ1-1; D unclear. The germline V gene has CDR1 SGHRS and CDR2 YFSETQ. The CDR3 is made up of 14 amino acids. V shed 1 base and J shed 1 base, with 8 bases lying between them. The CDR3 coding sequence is TGCGCCAGCAGCTTGAGGGCTCAGAACACTGAAGCTTTCTTT. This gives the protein CASSLRAQNTEAFF.

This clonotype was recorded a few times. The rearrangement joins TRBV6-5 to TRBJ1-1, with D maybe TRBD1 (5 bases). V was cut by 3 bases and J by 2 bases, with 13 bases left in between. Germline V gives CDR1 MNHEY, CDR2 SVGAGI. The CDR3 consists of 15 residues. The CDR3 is CASSYQAGFNTEAFF. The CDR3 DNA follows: TGTGCCAGCAGTTATCAGGCAGGGTTTAACACTGAAGCTTTCTTT.

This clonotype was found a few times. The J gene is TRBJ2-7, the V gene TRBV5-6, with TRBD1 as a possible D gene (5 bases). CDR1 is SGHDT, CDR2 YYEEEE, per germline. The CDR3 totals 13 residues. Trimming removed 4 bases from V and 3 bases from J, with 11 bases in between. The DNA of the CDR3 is TGTGCCAGCAGCCCGGTCGACAGCTACGAGCAGTACTTC. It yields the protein CASSPVDSYEQYF.

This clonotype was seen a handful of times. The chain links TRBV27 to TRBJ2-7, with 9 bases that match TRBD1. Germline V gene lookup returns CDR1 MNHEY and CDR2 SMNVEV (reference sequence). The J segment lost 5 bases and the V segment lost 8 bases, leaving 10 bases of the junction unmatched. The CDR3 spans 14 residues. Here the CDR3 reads CASQVDRGVHEQYF. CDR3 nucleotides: TGTGCCAGCCAGGTGGACAGGGGAGTACACGAGCAGTACTTC.

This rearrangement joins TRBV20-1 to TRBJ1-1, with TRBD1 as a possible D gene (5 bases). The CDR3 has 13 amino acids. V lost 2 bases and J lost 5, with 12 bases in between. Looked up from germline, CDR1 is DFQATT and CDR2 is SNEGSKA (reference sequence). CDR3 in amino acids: CSARLGGGTEAFF. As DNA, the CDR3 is TGCAGTGCTAGACTCGGGGGAGGAACTGAAGCTTTCTTT.

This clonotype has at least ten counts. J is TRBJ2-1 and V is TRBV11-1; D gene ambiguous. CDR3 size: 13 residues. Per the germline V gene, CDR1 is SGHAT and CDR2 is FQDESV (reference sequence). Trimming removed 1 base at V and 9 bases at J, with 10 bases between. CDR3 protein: CASSLGAGGEQFF. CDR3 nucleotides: TGTGCCAGCAGCTTAGGGGCAGGCGGTGAGCAGTTCTTC.

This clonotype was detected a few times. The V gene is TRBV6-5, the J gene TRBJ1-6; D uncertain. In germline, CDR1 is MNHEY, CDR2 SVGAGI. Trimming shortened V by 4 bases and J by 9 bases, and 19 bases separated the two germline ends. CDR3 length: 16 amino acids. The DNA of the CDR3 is TGTGCCAGCAGTTTAGCGGAGGACCCTGGGCGTTCACCCCTCCACTTT. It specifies CASSLAEDPGRSPLHF.

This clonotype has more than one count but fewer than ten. CDR3 loop: CASTTGLYNEQFF. DNA of the CDR3: TGTGCCAGTACTACAGGGCTCTACAATGAGCAGTTCTTC. The rearrangement joins TRBV5-6 to TRBJ2-1; maybe TRBD1 (6 bases). Germline V gene data show CDR1 as SGHDT and CDR2 as YYEEEE. The length of the CDR3 is 13 residues. The V and J ends lost 8 bases and 3 bases respectively, with 12 bases between them.